A selection of T cell receptor beta chains follows, all from one sample in a study of monozygotic twins with inflammatory bowel disease. TCRdb reprocessed the 5' RACE reads and stores each CDR3 protein as one record, lacking DNA. The sample's table shows about 140,000 distinct CDR3 sequences. The sample taken for sequencing was blood. All receptors derive from a human donor with ulcerative colitis or Crohn's disease, or a healthy co-twin of an affected twin (not recorded which). The CDR3 runs from the conserved cysteine through the conserved F or W.

TRBV7-6	TRBJ2-3	CASSSTTGSDTQYF
TRBV10-3	TRBJ2-1	CATSRLGGEQFF
TRBV4-2	TRBJ2-2	CASSQTTGGFTGELFF
TRBV9	TRBJ2-7	CASSVGGSQEQYF
TRBV30	TRBJ2-1	CAWTKREVQFF
TRBV20-1	TRBJ1-5	CSAYRGVNQPQHF
TRBV30	TRBJ2-2	CAWDPGTPNTGELFF
TRBV6-5	TRBJ1-5	CASSYGGAHQPQHF
TRBV15	TRBJ2-1	CATSRVSGYNEQFF
TRBV20-1	TRBJ2-7	CSARIPGGSYEQYF
TRBV10-3	TRBJ1-1	CASLRYGGRDTEAFF
TRBV30	TRBJ1-3	CAWLLGGLPGNTIYF
TRBV12-3/TRBV12-4	TRBJ2-7	CASSPYRGRGEQYF
TRBV5-1	TRBJ2-3	CASSPTGVLDTDTQYF
TRBV11-1	TRBJ1-1	CASSRDRTEAFF
TRBV28	TRBJ1-1	CASSLFSRPRAEAFF
TRBV12-3/TRBV12-4	TRBJ2-7	CASSLALGNRASYEQYF
TRBV5-1	TRBJ2-5	CASSLVGTDEETQYF
TRBV28	TRBJ1-5	CASSPGRGHQPQHF
TRBV5-1	TRBJ1-1	CASSVGQSNTEAFF
TRBV29-1	TRBJ1-1	CSVGSPGGTEAFF
TRBV7-9	TRBJ1-2	CASSLVRSGTNYGYTF
TRBV5-1	TRBJ2-1	CASSRGLAGVNEQFF
TRBV12-3/TRBV12-4	TRBJ2-7	CASTLAGAYEQYF
TRBV6-5	TRBJ2-7	CASSYSGRYYEQYF
TRBV10-3	TRBJ2-7	CAIGLPVIPYEQYF
TRBV20-1	TRBJ2-3	CSASSPTSTDTQYF
TRBV13	TRBJ2-2	CASSLERRGGTGELFF
TRBV24-1	TRBJ2-1	CATSDPGTSGRPYNEQFF
TRBV9	TRBJ2-1	CASSVPSGIGDEQFF
TRBV20-1	TRBJ2-1	CSARLAGVYNEQFF
TRBV27	TRBJ2-1	CASSFSGPDNEQFF
TRBV20-1	TRBJ2-7	CSAQPLLANYEQYF